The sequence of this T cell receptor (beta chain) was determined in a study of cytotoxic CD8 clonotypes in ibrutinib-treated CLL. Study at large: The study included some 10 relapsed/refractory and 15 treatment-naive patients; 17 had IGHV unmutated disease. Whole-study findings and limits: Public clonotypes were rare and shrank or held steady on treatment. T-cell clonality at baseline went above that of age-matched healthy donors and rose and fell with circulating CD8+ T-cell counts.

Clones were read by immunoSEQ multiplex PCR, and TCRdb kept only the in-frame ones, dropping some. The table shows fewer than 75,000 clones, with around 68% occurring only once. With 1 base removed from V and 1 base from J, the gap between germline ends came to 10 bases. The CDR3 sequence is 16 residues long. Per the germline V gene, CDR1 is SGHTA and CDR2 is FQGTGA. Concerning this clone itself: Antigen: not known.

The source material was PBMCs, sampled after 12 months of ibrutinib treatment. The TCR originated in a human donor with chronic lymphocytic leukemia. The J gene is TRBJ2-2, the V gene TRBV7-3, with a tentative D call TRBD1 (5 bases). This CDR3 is CASSLMGRKNTGELFF. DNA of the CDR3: TGTGCCAGCAGCTTAATGGGGCGGAAGAACACCGGGGAGCTGTTTTTT.